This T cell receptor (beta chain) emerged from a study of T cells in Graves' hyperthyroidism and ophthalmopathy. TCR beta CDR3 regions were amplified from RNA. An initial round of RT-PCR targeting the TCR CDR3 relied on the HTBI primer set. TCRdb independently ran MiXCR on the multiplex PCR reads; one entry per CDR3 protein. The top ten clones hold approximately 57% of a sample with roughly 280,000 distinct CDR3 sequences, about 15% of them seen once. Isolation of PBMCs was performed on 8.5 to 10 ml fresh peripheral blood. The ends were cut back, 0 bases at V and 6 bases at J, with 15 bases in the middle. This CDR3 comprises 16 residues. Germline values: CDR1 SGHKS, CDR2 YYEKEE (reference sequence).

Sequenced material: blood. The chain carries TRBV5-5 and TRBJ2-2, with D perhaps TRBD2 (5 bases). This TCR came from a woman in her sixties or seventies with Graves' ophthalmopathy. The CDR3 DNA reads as TGTGCCAGCAGCTTGGCCAATTTCGAGGGAGCCGGGGAGCTGTTTTTT. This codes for CASSLANFEGAGELFF.